The T cell receptor (beta chain) described here comes from a study of cytomegalovirus exposure and HLA in healthy donors. Overall study results and limits: In an earlier analysis, in some 500 donors, most V segments appeared productive either ~87% or ~30% of the time. CMV serostatus was the only recorded immune exposure for donors. In vitro experiments confirmed that three CMV-associated chains were specific for CMV antigens.

With respect to this clone: Antigen specificity is unknown.

Primers for the PCR totalled 60 Vbeta and 13 Jbeta. Assay used: immunoSEQ multiplex PCR; TCRdb lists only in-frame clones, some missing. In the table there are about 100,000 clones, approximately 76% of which are singletons. Germline V lookup: CDR1 SGHKS, CDR2 YYEKEE (reference sequence). Between the trimmed V and J ends, which lost 2 bases and 5 bases, there was a span of 8 bases. The CDR3 covers 13 residues. Source material: PBMCs. The chain couples TRBV5-5 to TRBJ1-5; possibly TRBD1 for D (6 bases). The sequence derives from a man between 40 and 49 years old in good health and CMV-seronegative. The CDR3: CASSFSGDQPQHF. The DNA of the CDR3 is TGTGCCAGCAGCTTCTCAGGGGATCAGCCCCAGCATTTT.